The sequence of this T cell receptor beta chain was determined in a study of cytomegalovirus exposure and HLA in healthy donors. Overall study results and limits: In vitro checks showed that three CMV-associated chains really do target CMV antigens. One variant, a missense change in DCLRE1C, was linked in a later analysis to TCR beta V- and J-gene trimming.

A word on this clone: Its cognate antigen is unknown.

PCR amplification relied on 60 Vbeta primers (plus 13 Jbeta primers). Authors' methods: Unique TCR beta chains numbered approximately 80 million in a later analysis, with around 10 million shared. TCRdb keeps only in-frame clones here, not all; method: immunoSEQ multiplex PCR. The V and J calls and clone size come from that table; D and trimming were worked out from the DNA. The sample records 150,000 or so clones, about 85% being singletons. The sequenced sample consisted of PBMCs. This clonotype was sampled from a young man in good health and CMV-seropositive.

The CDR3: CASSLYNQPQHF. The CDR3 nucleotides are TGTGCCAGTAGTTTGTACAATCAGCCCCAGCATTTT. The gene calls are TRBV19 and TRBJ1-5; D is ambiguous. V lost 5 bases to trimming and J lost 3 bases, with 5 bases between them. CDR1 LNHDA and CDR2 SQIVND come from the germline V gene (reference sequence). CDR3 length: 12 residues.